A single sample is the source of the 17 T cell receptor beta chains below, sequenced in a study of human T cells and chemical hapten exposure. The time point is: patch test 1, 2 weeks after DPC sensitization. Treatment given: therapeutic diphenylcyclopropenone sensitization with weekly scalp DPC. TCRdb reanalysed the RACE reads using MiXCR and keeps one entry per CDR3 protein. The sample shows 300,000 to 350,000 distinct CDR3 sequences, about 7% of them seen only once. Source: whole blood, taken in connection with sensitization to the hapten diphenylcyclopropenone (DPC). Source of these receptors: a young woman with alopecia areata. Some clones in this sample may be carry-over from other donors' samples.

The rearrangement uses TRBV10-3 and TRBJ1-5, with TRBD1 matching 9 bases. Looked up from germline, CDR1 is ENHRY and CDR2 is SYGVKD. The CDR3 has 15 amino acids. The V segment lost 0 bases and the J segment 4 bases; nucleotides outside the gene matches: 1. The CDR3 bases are TGTGCCATCAGTGAGTCAGGACAGGGGAATCAGCCCCAGCATTTT. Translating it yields CAISESGQGNQPQHF.

The CDR3 loop reads CASSSEGRGLMNTEAFF. The DNA of the CDR3 is TGCGCCAGCAGCTCGGAAGGCAGGGGCCTGATGAACACTGAAGCTTTCTTT. The rearrangement links TRBV5-1 to TRBJ1-1, with D perhaps matching TRBD1 (6 bases). Germline CDR1 is SGHRS and CDR2 is YFSETQ. This CDR3 is built from 17 residues. V was shortened by 3 bases and J by 0 bases, with 18 bases between the two germline ends.

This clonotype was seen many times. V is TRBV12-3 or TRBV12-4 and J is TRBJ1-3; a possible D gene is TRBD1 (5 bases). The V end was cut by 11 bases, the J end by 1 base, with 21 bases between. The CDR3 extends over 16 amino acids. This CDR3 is CAVSPGGGESGNTIYF. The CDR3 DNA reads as TGTGCCGTTTCCCCCGGGGGAGGAGAGTCTGGAAACACCATATATTTT.

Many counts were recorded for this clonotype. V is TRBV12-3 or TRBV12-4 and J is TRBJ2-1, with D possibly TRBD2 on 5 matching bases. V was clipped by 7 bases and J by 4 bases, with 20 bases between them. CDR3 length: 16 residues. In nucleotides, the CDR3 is TGTGCCAGCACCCTTTTATCTAGCCCTGATTACAATGAGCAGTTCTTC. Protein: CASTLLSSPDYNEQFF.

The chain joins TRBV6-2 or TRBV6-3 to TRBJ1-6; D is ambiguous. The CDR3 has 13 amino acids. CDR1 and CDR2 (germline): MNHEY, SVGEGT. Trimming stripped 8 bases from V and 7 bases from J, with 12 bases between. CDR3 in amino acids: CASDRGPNSPLHF. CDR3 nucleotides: TGTGCCAGCGACCGAGGACCCAATTCACCCCTCCACTTT.

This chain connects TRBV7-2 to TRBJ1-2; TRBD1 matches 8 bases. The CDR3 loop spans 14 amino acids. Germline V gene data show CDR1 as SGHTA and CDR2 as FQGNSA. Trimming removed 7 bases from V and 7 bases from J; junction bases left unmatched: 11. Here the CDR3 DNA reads TGTGCCAGCACCCCCGGACAGGGTGGTTCTGGCTACACCTTC. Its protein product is CASTPGQGGSGYTF.

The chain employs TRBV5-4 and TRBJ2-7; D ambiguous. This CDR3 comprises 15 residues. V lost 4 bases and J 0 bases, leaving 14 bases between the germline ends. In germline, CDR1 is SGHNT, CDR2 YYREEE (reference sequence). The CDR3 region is CASSHDWRSSYEQYF. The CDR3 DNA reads TGTGCCAGCAGCCACGACTGGAGAAGCTCCTACGAGCAGTACTTC.

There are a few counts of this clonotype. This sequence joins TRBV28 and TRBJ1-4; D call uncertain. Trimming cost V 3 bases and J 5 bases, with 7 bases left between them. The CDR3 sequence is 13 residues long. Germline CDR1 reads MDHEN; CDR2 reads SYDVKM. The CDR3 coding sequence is TGTGCCAGCAGTTTGTTCCAGAATGAAAAACTGTTTTTT. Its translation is CASSLFQNEKLFF.

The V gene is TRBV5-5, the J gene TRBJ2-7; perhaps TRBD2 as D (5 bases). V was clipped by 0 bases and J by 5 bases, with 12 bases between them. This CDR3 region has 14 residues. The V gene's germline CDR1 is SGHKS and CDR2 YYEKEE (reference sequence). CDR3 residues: CASSLGTSRNEQYF. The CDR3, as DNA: TGTGCCAGCAGCTTGGGGACTTCCAGGAACGAGCAGTACTTC.

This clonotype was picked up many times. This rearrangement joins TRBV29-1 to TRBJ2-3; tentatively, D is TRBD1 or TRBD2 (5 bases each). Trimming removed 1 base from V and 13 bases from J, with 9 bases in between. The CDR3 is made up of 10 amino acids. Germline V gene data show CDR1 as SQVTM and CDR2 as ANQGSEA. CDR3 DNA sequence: TGCAGCGTTGAAGTGGGGACCAAGTATTTT. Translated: CSVEVGTKYF.

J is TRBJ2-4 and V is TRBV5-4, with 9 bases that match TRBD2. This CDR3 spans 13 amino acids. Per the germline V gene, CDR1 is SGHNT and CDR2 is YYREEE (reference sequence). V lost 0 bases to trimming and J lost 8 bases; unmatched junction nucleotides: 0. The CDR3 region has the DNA TGTGCCAGCAGCTTGGTAGCGGGGGACATTCAGTACTTC. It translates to CASSLVAGDIQYF. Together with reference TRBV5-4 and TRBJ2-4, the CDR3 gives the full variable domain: ETGVTQSPTHLIKTRGQQVTLRCSSQSGHNTVSWYQQALGQGPQFIFQYYREEENGRGNFPPRFSGLQFPNYSSELNVNALELDDSALYLCASSLVAGDIQYFGAGTRLSVL.

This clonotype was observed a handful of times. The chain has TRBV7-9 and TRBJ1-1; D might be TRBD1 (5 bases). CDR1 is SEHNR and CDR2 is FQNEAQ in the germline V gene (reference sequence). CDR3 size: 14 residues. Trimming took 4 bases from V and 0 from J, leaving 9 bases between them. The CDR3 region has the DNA TGTGCCAGCAGCTCGACAGAGATGAACACTGAAGCTTTCTTT. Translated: CASSSTEMNTEAFF.

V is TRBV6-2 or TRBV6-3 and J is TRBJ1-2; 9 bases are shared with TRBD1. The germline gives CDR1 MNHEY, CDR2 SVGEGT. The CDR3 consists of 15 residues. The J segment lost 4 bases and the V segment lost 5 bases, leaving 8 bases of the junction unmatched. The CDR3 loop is CASSRTTGGGYGYTF. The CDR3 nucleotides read TGTGCCAGCAGTCGCACTACAGGGGGCGGCTATGGCTACACCTTC.

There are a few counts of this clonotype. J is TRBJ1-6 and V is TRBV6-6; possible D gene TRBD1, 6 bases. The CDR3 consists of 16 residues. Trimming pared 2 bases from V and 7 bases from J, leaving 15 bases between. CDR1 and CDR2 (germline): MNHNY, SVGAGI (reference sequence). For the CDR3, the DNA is TGTGCCAGCAGTTACCACTCCAGAACAGGGAATTCACCCCTCCACTTT. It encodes CASSYHSRTGNSPLHF.

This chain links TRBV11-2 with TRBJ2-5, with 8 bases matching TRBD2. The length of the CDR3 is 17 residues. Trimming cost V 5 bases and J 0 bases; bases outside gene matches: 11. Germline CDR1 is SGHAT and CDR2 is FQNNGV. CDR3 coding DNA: TGTGCCAGCAGCCCAACGGAGCGGGGGAGTTACCAAGAGACCCAGTACTTC. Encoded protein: CASSPTERGSYQETQYF.

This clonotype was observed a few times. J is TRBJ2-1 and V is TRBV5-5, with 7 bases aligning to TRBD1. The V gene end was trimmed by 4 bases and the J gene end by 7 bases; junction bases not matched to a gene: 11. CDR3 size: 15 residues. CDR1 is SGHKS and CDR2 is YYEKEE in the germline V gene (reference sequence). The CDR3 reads CASSLGLDRLNEQFF. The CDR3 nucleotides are TGTGCCAGCAGCCTGGGGTTGGACAGGTTGAATGAGCAGTTCTTC.

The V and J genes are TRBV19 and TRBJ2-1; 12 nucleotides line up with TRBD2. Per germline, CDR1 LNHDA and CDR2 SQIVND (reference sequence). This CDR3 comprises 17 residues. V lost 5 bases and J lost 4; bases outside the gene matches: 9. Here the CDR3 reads CASSVYLAGGMYNEQFF. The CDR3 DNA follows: TGTGCCAGTAGTGTCTATCTAGCGGGGGGGATGTACAATGAGCAGTTCTTC.